This TCR beta chain was recovered during a study of identical twins. General study findings and limits: Whereas memory repertoires showed no such difference, abundant cord blood beta clonotypes carried fewer insertions. Models underestimated how often monozygotic twins shared out-of-frame TCR alpha.

This clonotype turned up a few times. What it recognizes is unknown. J was trimmed by 6 bases and V by 3 bases; bases with no gene match: 3. The CDR3 has 13 amino acids. From germline, CDR1 is DFQATT and CDR2 SNEGSKA (reference sequence). A universal primer site was added by template switching, and unique molecular identifiers were carried by the cDNA. TCRdb reanalysed the 5' RACE reads using MiXCR and keeps one entry per CDR3 protein. The table includes 1.5 million to 2 million distinct CDR3 sequences, around a third detected once. This receptor was obtained from a newborn girl in good health. The V and J genes are TRBV20-1 and TRBJ2-1, with 9 nucleotides matching TRBD2. Sequences were obtained from cord blood. As DNA, the CDR3 is TGCAGTGCTAGGCGGGGGGGTACCAATGAGCAGTTCTTC. It yields the protein CSARRGGTNEQFF.